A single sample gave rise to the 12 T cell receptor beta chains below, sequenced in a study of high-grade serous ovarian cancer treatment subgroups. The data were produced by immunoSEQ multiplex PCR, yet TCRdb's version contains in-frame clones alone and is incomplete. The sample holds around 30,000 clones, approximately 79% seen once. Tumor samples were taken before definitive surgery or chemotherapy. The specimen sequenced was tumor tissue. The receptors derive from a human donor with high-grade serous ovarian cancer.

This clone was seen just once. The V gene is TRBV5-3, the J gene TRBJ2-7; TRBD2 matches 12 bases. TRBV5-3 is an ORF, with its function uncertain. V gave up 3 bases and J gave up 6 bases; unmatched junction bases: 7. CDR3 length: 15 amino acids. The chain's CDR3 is CARSSLASGRGEQYF. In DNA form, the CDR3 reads TGTGCCAGAAGCTCCCTGGCTAGCGGGAGGGGCGAGCAGTACTTC.

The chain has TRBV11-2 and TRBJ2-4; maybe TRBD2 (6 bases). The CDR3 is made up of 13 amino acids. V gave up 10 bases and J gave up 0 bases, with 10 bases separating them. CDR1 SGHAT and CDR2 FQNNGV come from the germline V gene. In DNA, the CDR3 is TGTGCCATACGGGGACTAGCCAAAAACATTCAGTACTTC. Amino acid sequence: CAIRGLAKNIQYF.

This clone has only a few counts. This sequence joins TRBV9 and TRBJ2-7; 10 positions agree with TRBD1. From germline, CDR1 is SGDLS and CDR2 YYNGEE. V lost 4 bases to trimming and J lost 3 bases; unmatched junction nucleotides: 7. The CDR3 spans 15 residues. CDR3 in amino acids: CASSPLGQGIYEQYF. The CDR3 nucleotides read TGTGCCAGCAGCCCTCTGGGACAGGGGATCTACGAGCAGTACTTC.

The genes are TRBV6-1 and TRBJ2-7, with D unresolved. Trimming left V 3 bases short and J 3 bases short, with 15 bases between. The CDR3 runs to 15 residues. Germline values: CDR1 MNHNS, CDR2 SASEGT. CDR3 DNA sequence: TGTGCCAGCAGTGATATTGGGAATTTCGGCTACGAGCAGTACTTC. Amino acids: CASSDIGNFGYEQYF.

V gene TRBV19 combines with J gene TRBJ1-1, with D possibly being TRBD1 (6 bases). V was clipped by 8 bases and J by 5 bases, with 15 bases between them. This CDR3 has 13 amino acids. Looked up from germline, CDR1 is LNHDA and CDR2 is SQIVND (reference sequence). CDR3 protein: CASRQGRETEAFF. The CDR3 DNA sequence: TGTGCCAGTCGTCAGGGGAGAGAAACTGAAGCTTTCTTT. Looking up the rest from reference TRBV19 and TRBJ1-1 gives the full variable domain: DGGITQSPKYLFRKEGQNVTLSCEQNLNHDAMYWYRQDPGQGLRLIYYSQIVNDFQKGDIAEGYSVSREKKESFPLTVTSAQKNPTAFYLCASRQGRETEAFFGQGTRLTVV.

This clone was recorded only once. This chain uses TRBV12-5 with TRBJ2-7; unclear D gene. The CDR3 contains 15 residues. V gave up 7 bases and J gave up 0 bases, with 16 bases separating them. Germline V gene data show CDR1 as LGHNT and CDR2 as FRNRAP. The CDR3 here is CASVIVKPASYEQYF. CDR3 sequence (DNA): TGTGCTAGTGTAATCGTAAAGCCCGCCTCCTACGAGCAGTACTTC.

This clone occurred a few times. This CDR3 is CASRLRPTGAAGELFF. Written as DNA, the CDR3 is TGTGCCAGCAGGCTGCGCCCGACAGGGGCAGCCGGGGAGCTGTTTTTT. The chain employs TRBV6-9 and TRBJ2-2; the match to TRBD1 covers 8 bases. The CDR3 loop spans 16 amino acids. V trimming: 6 bases; J trimming: 6 bases; junction bases outside the gene matches: 12. Germline V CDR1 and CDR2: MNHGY, SVAAGI.

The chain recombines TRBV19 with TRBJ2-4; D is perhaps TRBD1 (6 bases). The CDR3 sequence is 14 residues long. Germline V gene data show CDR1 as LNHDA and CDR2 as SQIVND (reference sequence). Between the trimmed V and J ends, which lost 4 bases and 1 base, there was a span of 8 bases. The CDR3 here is CASSTTGAKNIQYF. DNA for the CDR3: TGTGCCAGTAGTACCACAGGGGCCAAAAACATTCAGTACTTC.

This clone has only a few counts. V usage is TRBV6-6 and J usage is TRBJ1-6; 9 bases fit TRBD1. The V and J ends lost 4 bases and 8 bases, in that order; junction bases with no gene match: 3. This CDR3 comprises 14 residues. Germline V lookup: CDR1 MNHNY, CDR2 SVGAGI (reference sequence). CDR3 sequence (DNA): TGTGCCAGCAGTTCAGGACAGGGGTATTCACCCCTCCACTTT. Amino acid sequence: CASSSGQGYSPLHF.

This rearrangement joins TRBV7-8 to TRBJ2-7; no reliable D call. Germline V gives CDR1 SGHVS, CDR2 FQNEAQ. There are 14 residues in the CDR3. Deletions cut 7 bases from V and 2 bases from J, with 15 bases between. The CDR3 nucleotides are TGTGCCAGCATGATTGCGGTTACCCCCTACGAGCAGTACTTC. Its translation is CASMIAVTPYEQYF.

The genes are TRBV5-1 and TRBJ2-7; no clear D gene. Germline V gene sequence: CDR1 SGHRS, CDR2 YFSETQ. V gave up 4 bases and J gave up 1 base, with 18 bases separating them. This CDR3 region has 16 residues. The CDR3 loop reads CASSPRSAPISYEQYF. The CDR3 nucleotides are TGCGCCAGCAGCCCTCGCTCAGCCCCGATATCCTACGAGCAGTACTTC.

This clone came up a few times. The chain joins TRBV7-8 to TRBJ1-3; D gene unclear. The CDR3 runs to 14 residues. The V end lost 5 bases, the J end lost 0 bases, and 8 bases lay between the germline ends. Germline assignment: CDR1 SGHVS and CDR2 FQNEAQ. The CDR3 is CASSHPDSGNTIYF. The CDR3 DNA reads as TGTGCCAGCAGCCACCCAGACTCTGGAAACACCATATATTTT.